One sample yielded the 17 T cell receptor beta chains listed below, sequenced in a study of a mutant IDH1 vaccine in newly diagnosed glioma. The sample's time point: week 23, last vaccination. The study gave 300 ug of mutant IDH1 20-mer peptide per vaccine dose, with topical imiquimod. What these receptors recognize is not known. Sequencing was performed with immunoSEQ multiplex PCR; in TCRdb, only in-frame clones are kept and a portion is missing. The sample has 52,000 or so clones; about 81% are singletons. This material consisted of PBMCs, taken from a glioma patient whose treatment included an IDH1 peptide vaccine. The origin of the receptors is a middle-aged woman with glioma. Some clones in this sample may be carry-over from other donors' samples.

The rearrangement uses TRBV19 and TRBJ2-7; tentatively, D is TRBD1 or TRBD2 (5 bases each). The CDR3 runs to 16 residues. Germline CDR1 LNHDA, CDR2 SQIVND (reference sequence). V dropped 3 bases and J dropped 0 bases, with 15 bases sitting between them. CDR3 nucleotide sequence: TGTGCCAGTAGTATTAAGGTGGGGGTGAGCTCCTACGAGCAGTACTTC. Amino acid sequence: CASSIKVGVSSYEQYF.

The chain is built from TRBV9 and TRBJ2-7; D assignment may be TRBD1 or TRBD2 (6 bases each). The CDR3 length is 17 residues. Germline V gene sequence: CDR1 SGDLS, CDR2 YYNGEE. Trimming stripped 0 bases from V and 9 bases from J, with 25 bases between. The CDR3 loop reads CASSVASGGRILRGQYF. DNA of the CDR3: TGTGCCAGCAGCGTAGCTTCTGGGGGGCGGATCCTACGTGGGCAGTACTTC.

V usage is TRBV6-1 and J usage is TRBJ2-5; tentatively, D is TRBD1 or TRBD2 (5 bases each). The length of the CDR3 is 12 residues. Germline V gene data show CDR1 as MNHNS and CDR2 as SASEGT. V shed 7 bases and J shed 5 bases, with 11 bases lying between them. CDR3 nucleotides: TGTGCCAGCACAGGGAGAGGGGAGACCCAGTACTTC. Amino acids: CASTGRGETQYF.

This rearrangement joins TRBV6-5 to TRBJ1-2; D unresolved. V was pared by 4 bases and J by 6 bases, with 12 bases between. In germline, CDR1 is MNHEY, CDR2 SVGAGI. The CDR3 runs 13 residues. CDR3 sequence (DNA): TGTGCCAGCAGTTCTTTGGATCCGGATGGCTACACCTTC. Translation: CASSSLDPDGYTF.

This clone came up a few times. The chain links TRBV25-1 to TRBJ1-2, with D possibly matching TRBD1 (6 bases). Germline-derived CDR1 and CDR2 are MGHDK and SYGVNS. V was cut by 4 bases and J by 2 bases, with 14 bases left in between. The CDR3 spans 15 residues. The CDR3 DNA is TGTGCCAGCAGTGGATCCCTGGACAGAAACTATGGCTACACCTTC. The encoded protein is CASSGSLDRNYGYTF.

This chain uses TRBV19 with TRBJ2-3; 7 nucleotides line up with TRBD2. Trimming removed 7 bases from V and 3 bases from J; junction bases left unmatched: 7. The CDR3 covers 14 residues. Germline CDR1 reads LNHDA; CDR2 reads SQIVND (reference sequence). In DNA, the CDR3 is TGTGCCAGTAAGGGGAGGGGTCAGACAGATACGCAGTATTTT. Translation gives CASKGRGQTDTQYF.

This clone was seen just once. This chain uses TRBV5-4 with TRBJ2-1, with D possibly being TRBD1 (5 bases). CDR1 SGHNT and CDR2 YYREEE come from the germline V gene (reference sequence). This CDR3 region has 15 residues. The ends were cut back, 1 base at V and 0 bases at J, with 8 bases in the middle. CDR3 DNA: TGTGCCAGCAGCTTGAGGGGAAGCTCCTACAATGAGCAGTTCTTC. Residues: CASSLRGSSYNEQFF.

This clone has more than one count but fewer than ten. The CDR3 sequence is CAISERRGPDQPQHF. Here the CDR3 DNA reads TGTGCCATCAGTGAGAGACGGGGCCCTGATCAGCCCCAGCATTTT. This chain uses TRBV10-3 with TRBJ1-5; D is possibly TRBD1 (5 bases). The length of the CDR3 is 15 residues. Between the trimmed V and J ends, which lost 2 bases and 5 bases, there was a span of 13 bases. CDR1 is ENHRY and CDR2 is SYGVKD in the germline V gene.

The V call is TRBV6-1, the J call TRBJ2-7; 7 bases match TRBD1. The CDR3 has 14 residues. In germline, CDR1 is MNHNS, CDR2 SASEGT. Unmatched junction bases numbered 8, after V lost 2 bases and J lost 7 bases. The CDR3, as DNA: TGTGCCAGCAGTGAACGGACAGGTATTAGGGAGCAGTACTTC. This codes for CASSERTGIREQYF.

The CDR3 region is CASSYRAGSSYNEQFF. The DNA of the CDR3 is TGTGCCAGCAGTTACAGGGCAGGGTCGTCCTACAATGAGCAGTTCTTC. The chain is built from TRBV6-5 and TRBJ2-1; perhaps TRBD1 as D (5 bases). Trimming stripped 2 bases from V and 1 base from J, with 12 bases between. Germline V gene lookup returns CDR1 MNHEY and CDR2 SVGAGI. The CDR3 extends over 16 amino acids.

CDR3 amino acids: CASSSVGTGGGYEQYF. In DNA form, the CDR3 reads TGTGCCAGCAGTTCAGTCGGGACAGGGGGCGGCTACGAGCAGTACTTC. The V and J genes are TRBV6-5 and TRBJ2-7; 12 bases match TRBD1. V shed 4 bases and J 3 bases; nucleotides not matched to a gene: 7. From germline, CDR1 is MNHEY and CDR2 SVGAGI. This CDR3 spans 16 amino acids.

The rearrangement links TRBV30 to TRBJ1-5; D possibly corresponds to TRBD1 (5 bases). The CDR3 is made up of 13 amino acids. Looked up from germline, CDR1 is GTSNPN and CDR2 is SVGIG (reference sequence). This chain's CDR3 is CALRLGRDQPQHF. In DNA, the CDR3 is TGTGCTTTGAGACTCGGCAGGGACCAGCCCCAGCATTTT. Using reference TRBV30 and TRBJ1-5 for the parts outside the CDR3, the full variable domain is SQTIHQWPATLVQPVGSPLSLECTVEGTSNPNLYWYRQAAGRGLQLLFYSVGIGQISSEVPQNLSASRPQDRQFILSSKKLLLSDSGFYLCALRLGRDQPQHFGDGTRLSIL.

V is TRBV2 and J is TRBJ1-2; the match to TRBD1 covers 9 bases. The length of the CDR3 is 14 residues. V shed 4 bases, J shed 12 bases, and the junction held 12 bases outside the gene matches. Germline CDR1 and CDR2: SNHLY and FYNNEI. DNA for the CDR3: TGTGCCAGCAGTGGGGACAGGGCAGGGACCTGGAACACCTTC. Translated: CASSGDRAGTWNTF.

The rearrangement links TRBV30 to TRBJ1-4; the D is unclear. Germline V CDR1 and CDR2: GTSNPN, SVGIG (reference sequence). V lost 0 bases and J 4 bases, leaving 12 bases between the germline ends. The length of the CDR3 is 15 residues. CDR3 bases: TGTGCCTGGAGTGTACTGGCAGGATATAATGAAAAACTGTTTTTT. Its protein product is CAWSVLAGYNEKLFF.

The V gene is TRBV10-2, the J gene TRBJ1-5, with D tentatively TRBD1 (5 bases). The V and J ends lost 0 bases and 5 bases respectively, with 8 bases between them. From germline, CDR1 is WSHSY and CDR2 SAAADI. The CDR3 extends over 14 amino acids. In DNA form, the CDR3 reads TGCGCCAGCAGTGAGTCAGGGGTTCATCAGCCCCAGCATTTT. Its translation: CASSESGVHQPQHF.

The chain employs TRBV27 and TRBJ2-3; 11 bases line up with TRBD1. Unmatched junction bases numbered 8, after V lost 6 bases and J lost 3 bases. Germline CDR1 and CDR2: MNHEY and SMNVEV (reference sequence). The CDR3 contains 16 residues. For the CDR3, the DNA is TGTGCCAGCAGCCCACCCGGGACAGGGGGTACAGATACGCAGTATTTT. Amino acid sequence: CASSPPGTGGTDTQYF.

The chain carries TRBV5-1 and TRBJ1-2, with D possibly being TRBD1 (5 bases). This CDR3 has 16 residues. Between the trimmed V and J ends, which lost 5 bases and 1 base, there was a span of 18 bases. Germline CDR1 is SGHRS and CDR2 is YFSETQ. The DNA of the CDR3 is TGCGCCAGCAGATCATCACCCAGGGAGAATAACTATGGCTACACCTTC. Translating gives CASRSSPRENNYGYTF.